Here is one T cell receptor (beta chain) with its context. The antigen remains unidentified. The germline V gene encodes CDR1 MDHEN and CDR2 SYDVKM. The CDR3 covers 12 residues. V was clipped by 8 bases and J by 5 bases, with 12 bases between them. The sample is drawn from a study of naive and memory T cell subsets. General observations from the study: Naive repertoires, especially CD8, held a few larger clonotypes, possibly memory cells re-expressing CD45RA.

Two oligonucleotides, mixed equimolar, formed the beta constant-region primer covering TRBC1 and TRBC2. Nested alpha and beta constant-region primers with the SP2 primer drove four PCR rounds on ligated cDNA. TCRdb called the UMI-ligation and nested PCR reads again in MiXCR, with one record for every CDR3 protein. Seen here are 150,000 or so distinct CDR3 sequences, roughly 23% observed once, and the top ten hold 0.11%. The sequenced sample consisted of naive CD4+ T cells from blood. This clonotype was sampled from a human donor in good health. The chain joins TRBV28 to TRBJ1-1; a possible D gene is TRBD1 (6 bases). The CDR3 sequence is CASLTGLTEAFF. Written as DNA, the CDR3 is TGTGCCAGCCTAACAGGGCTAACTGAAGCTTTCTTT.